This T cell receptor (beta chain) stems from a study of shared clonotypes between healthy human individuals. Turning to the study itself: A couple of women and a few men aged 18 to 49 served as donors.

The length of the CDR3 is 13 residues. Germline V gene sequence: CDR1 MNHNS, CDR2 SASEGT. V was cut by 10 bases and J by 3 bases, with 15 bases left in between. All of the donors resided in Nashville, Tennessee, and each was a Caucasian adult. Method: immunoSEQ multiplex PCR; TCRdb's copy keeps in-frame clones and lacks some. The table shows about 530,000 clones, with almost 80% occurring only once. A few counts support this clone. The sequence derives from a woman aged 40 to 50 in good health. Some clones in this sample may be carry-over from other donors' samples. The sample was PBMCs. The chain is built from TRBV6-1 and TRBJ2-5, with D possibly matching TRBD1 (5 bases). The CDR3 DNA follows: TGTGCCACCGAATCCTCAGGGAAAGAGACCCAGTACTTC. Amino acids: CATESSGKETQYF.